These T cell receptor beta chains were read from a single sample in a study of T cell responses to AZD1222 COVID-19 vaccine. Data came from immunoSEQ multiplex PCR; TCRdb stores just in-frame clones and leaves some out. Here the sample spans about 110,000 clones, 80% to 90% being singletons. The input for sequencing was peripheral blood, taken on day 0 of AZD1222 vaccination. These receptors came from an adult in good health. Both conserved end residues are part of each CDR3. D genes are given only for firm matches. Where a row states a size, it is once, few, many or the class of an expanded clone; other rows omit it.

NA,TRBV12-3/TRBV12-4,NA,TRBJ2-3,CASSFGADTQYF,TGTGCCAGCAGTTTTGGAGCAGATACGCAGTATTTT
NA,TRBV18,NA,TRBJ1-4,CASSQTREGTNEKLFF,TGTGCCAGCTCACAGACCAGGGAGGGAACTAATGAAAAACTGTTTTTT
once,TRBV5-8,NA,TRBJ1-6,CASSPGRSLNSPLHF,TGTGCCAGCAGCCCGGGACGGAGCCTTAATTCACCCCTCCACTTT
NA,TRBV29-1,TRBD2,TRBJ2-1,CSVRREPSYNEQFF,TGCAGCGTTCGGCGGGAGCCCTCCTACAATGAGCAGTTCTTC
once,TRBV29-1,TRBD1,TRBJ2-3,CSVEGTGATDTQYF,TGCAGCGTTGAAGGGACAGGGGCGACAGATACGCAGTATTTT
NA,TRBV12-3/TRBV12-4,NA,TRBJ1-3,CASSPLGGSTIYF,TGTGCCAGCAGCCCCCTAGGGGGGAGCACCATATATTTT
NA,TRBV18,TRBD1,TRBJ2-7,CASSLQGALNEQYF,TGTGCCAGCTCACTTCAGGGGGCTTTAAACGAGCAGTACTTC
once,TRBV7-2,TRBD2,TRBJ2-2,CASSRTSGNTGELFF,TGTGCCAGCAGCCGGACTAGCGGGAACACCGGGGAGCTGTTTTTT
NA,TRBV28,NA,TRBJ2-3,CASSPRSAQYF,TGTGCCAGCAGTCCTAGAAGTGCGCAGTATTTT
NA,TRBV27,NA,TRBJ1-1,CASMGGTAKAFF,TGTGCCAGCATGGGGGGAACTGCAAAAGCTTTCTTT
NA,TRBV29-1,NA,TRBJ1-4,CSVVGASREKLFF,TGCAGCGTTGTGGGGGCCTCTCGGGAAAAACTGTTTTTT
once,TRBV2,TRBD2,TRBJ2-5,CASSQIAGGRETQYF,TGTGCCAGCAGTCAGATAGCGGGAGGGCGGGAGACCCAGTACTTC
NA,TRBV3-1/TRBV3-2,TRBD1,TRBJ2-7,CASSDRDSSYEQYF,TGTGCCAGCAGCGACCGGGACAGCTCCTACGAGCAGTACTTC
NA,TRBV5-1,TRBD1,TRBJ2-5,CASSFLGQYQETQYF,TGCGCCAGCAGCTTCTTGGGACAGTACCAAGAGACCCAGTACTTC
few,TRBV12-3/TRBV12-4,TRBD1,TRBJ1-2,CASTPDRRGYTF,TGTGCCAGCACTCCGGACAGGCGTGGCTACACCTTC
NA,TRBV12-5,NA,TRBJ2-5,CASGARGTETQYF,TGTGCTAGTGGGGCGAGGGGGACAGAGACCCAGTACTTC
NA,TRBV28,NA,TRBJ1-5,CASRLGGNQPQHF,TGTGCCAGCAGATTAGGTGGCAATCAGCCCCAGCATTTT
many,TRBV7-9,NA,TRBJ1-3,CASSPTQTSGNTIYF,TGTGCCAGCAGCCCAACGCAAACCTCTGGAAACACCATATATTTT
NA,TRBV5-1,NA,TRBJ1-1,CASSLEGSWNTEAFF,TGCGCCAGCAGCTTGGAAGGGTCATGGAACACTGAAGCTTTCTTT
NA,TRBV27,TRBD1,TRBJ2-5,CASSKQGQRQETQYF,TGTGCCAGCAGTAAACAGGGACAGCGCCAAGAGACCCAGTACTTC
NA,TRBV6-5,TRBD1,TRBJ2-7,CASSNRGYEQYF,TGTGCCAGCAGTAACAGGGGGTACGAGCAGTACTTC
NA,TRBV20-1,NA,TRBJ2-7,CSASGIISYEQYF,TGCAGTGCTAGTGGGATCATCTCCTACGAGCAGTACTTC
NA,TRBV5-4,NA,TRBJ2-3,CASSIKSGTVSTDTQYF,TGTGCCAGCAGCATAAAAAGCGGGACAGTGAGCACAGATACGCAGTATTTT
NA,TRBV6-2/TRBV6-3,NA,TRBJ2-7,CASSYQTQGGSYEQYF,TGTGCCAGCAGTTACCAAACACAGGGAGGTTCCTACGAGCAGTACTTC
NA,TRBV27,TRBD1,TRBJ1-1,CASSPRQGLNTEAFF,TGTGCCAGCAGTCCTCGACAGGGTTTGAACACTGAAGCTTTCTTT
NA,TRBV5-4,TRBD1,TRBJ1-2,CASSSQGAGYGYTF,TGTGCCAGCAGCTCCCAGGGGGCAGGCTATGGCTACACCTTC
NA,TRBV7-3,TRBD1,TRBJ2-2,CASSFQGAGGELFF,TGTGCCAGCAGCTTTCAGGGGGCTGGCGGGGAGCTGTTTTTT
NA,TRBV12-5,TRBD1,TRBJ1-2,CASSPTTGPYGYTF,TGTGCTAGTAGTCCGACGACAGGGCCCTATGGCTACACCTTC
NA,TRBV7-2,TRBD1,TRBJ2-2,CASSILPGGAGELFF,TGTGCCAGCAGCATACTTCCAGGGGGCGCCGGGGAGCTGTTTTTT